This T cell receptor beta chain was sequenced during a study of vaccination effects on CD4 cells after COVID-19. As for the study in general: Two-dose BNT162b2 or mRNA-1273 vaccination was given to participants. Culturing of 1.5 million to 2 million PBMC per well took place with approximately 9.3 IU/ml IL-2 and around 10 ug/ml peptides.

CDR3 length: 14 residues. In germline, CDR1 is SGHRS, CDR2 YFSETQ. With 0 bases removed from V and 4 bases from J, the gap between germline ends came to 10 bases. Study observations and caveats: By a late point after vaccination, infection- and vaccine-induced clones had shrunk markedly through clonal contraction.

Assay used: immunoSEQ multiplex PCR; TCRdb lists only in-frame clones, some missing. The table includes around 60,000 clones, about three quarters detected once. Turning to this clone: Its antigen is not known.

Following culture for roughly 10 days, CD4+ T cells were isolated. The sample here was CD4+ T cells from PBMCs cultured without peptide, taken before COVID-19 vaccination. The chain has TRBV5-1 and TRBJ2-5; tentatively, D is TRBD1 (6 bases). The sequence derives from a human donor who received a COVID-19 vaccine. The CDR3 DNA is TGCGCCAGCAGCTTGGCCAGGGGTCGAGAGACCCAGTACTTC. Amino acids: CASSLARGRETQYF.